The clone carrying this T cell receptor beta chain was counted a few times. The antigen is undetermined. This specimen comes from a study of T cells in Graves' hyperthyroidism and ophthalmopathy. General study points: Also found in blood were most expanded thyroid clonotypes above 0.001.

This CDR3 is 15 amino acids long. From germline, CDR1 is DFQATT and CDR2 SNEGSKA (reference sequence). Trimming left V 1 base short and J 7 bases short, with 19 bases between. What was amplified from RNA transcripts were TCR beta CDR3 regions. In the first-round RT-PCR of the TCR CDR3, the HTBI primer set was used. Via MiXCR, TCRdb re-called the multiplex PCR reads, giving one row per CDR3 protein. The sample includes fewer than 400,000 distinct CDR3 sequences, over 13% of them seen just once. The sample consisted of blood. The chain uses TRBV20-1 and TRBJ1-2; D unresolved. The TCR comes from a middle-aged man with Graves' ophthalmopathy. For the CDR3, the DNA is TGCAGTGCTAGAGCCGAAACTCGACGGGCTGGTGGCTACACCTTC. Translating gives CSARAETRRAGGYTF.